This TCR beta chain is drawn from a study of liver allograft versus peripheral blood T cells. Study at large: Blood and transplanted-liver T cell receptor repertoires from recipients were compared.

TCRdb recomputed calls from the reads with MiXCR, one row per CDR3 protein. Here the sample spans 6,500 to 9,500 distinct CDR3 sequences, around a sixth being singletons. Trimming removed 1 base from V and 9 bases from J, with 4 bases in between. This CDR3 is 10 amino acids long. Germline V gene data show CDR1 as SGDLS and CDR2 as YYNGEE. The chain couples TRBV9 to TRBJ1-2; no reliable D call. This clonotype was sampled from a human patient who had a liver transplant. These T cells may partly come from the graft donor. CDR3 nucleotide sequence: TGTGCCAGCAGCGTACCAAGCTACACCTTC. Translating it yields CASSVPSYTF. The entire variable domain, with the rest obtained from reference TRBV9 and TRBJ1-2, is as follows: DSGVTQTPKHLITATGQRVTLRCSPRSGDLSVYWYQQSLDQGLQFLIQYYNGEERAKGNILERFSAQQFPDLHSELNLSSLELGDSALYFCASSVPSYTFGSGTRLTVV.